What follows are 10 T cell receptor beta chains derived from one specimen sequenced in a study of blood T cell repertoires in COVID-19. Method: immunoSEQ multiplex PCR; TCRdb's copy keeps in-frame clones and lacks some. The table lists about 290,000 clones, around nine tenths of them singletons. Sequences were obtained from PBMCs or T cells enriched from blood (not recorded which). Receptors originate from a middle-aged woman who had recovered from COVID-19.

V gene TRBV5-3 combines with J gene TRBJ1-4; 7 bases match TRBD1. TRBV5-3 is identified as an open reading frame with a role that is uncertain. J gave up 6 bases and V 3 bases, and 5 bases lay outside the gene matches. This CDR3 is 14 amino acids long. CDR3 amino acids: CARSSTGWDEKLFF. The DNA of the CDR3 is TGTGCCAGAAGCTCGACAGGGTGGGATGAAAAACTGTTTTTT.

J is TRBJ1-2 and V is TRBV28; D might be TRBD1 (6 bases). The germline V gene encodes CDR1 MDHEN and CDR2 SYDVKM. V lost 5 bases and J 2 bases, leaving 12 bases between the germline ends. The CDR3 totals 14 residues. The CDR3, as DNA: TGTGCCAGCAGTGGTACAGGGCCCAACTATGGCTACACCTTC. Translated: CASSGTGPNYGYTF.

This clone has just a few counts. CDR3 residues: CASRDRLTYGYTF. CDR3 DNA sequence: TGTGCCAGCAGGGACAGACTTACCTATGGCTACACCTTC. The chain links TRBV12-3 or TRBV12-4 to TRBJ1-2; perhaps TRBD1 as D (6 bases). CDR3 length: 13 amino acids. The V end lost 6 bases, the J end lost 4 bases, and 12 bases lay between the germline ends.

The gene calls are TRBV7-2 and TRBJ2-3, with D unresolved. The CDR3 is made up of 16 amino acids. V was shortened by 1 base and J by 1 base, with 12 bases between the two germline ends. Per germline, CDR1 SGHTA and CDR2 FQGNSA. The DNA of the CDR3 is TGTGCCAGCAGCTTAGGGGTCCCGCAGGGCACAGATACGCAGTATTTT. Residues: CASSLGVPQGTDTQYF.

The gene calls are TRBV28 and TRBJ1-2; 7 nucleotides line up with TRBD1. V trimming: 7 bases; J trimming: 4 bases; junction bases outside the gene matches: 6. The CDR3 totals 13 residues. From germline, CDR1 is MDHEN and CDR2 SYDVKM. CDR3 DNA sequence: TGTGCCAGCACCCTCCGGGACAGCTATGGCTACACCTTC. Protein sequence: CASTLRDSYGYTF.

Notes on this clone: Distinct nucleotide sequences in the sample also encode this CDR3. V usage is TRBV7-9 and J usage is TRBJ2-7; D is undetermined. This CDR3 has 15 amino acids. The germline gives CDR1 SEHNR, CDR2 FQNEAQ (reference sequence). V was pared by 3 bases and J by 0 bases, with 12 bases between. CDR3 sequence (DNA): TGTGCCAGCAGCTTGGTTAGCACCAGCTCCTACGAGCAGTACTTC. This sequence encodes CASSLVSTSSYEQYF. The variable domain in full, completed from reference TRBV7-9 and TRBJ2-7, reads DTGVSQNPRHKITKRGQNVTFRCDPISEHNRLYWYRQTLGQGPEFLTYFQNEAQLEKSRLLSDRFSAERPKGSFSTLEIQRTEQGDSAMYLCASSLVSTSSYEQYFGPGTRLTVT.

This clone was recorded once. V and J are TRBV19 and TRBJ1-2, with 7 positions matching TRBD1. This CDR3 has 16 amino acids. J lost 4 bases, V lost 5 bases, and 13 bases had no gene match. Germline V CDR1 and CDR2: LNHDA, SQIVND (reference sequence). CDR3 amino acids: CASSLGTAQSPYGYTF. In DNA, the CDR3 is TGTGCCAGTAGTCTTGGGACAGCGCAATCCCCCTATGGCTACACCTTC.

The CDR3, as DNA: TGTGCCATCAGCCGGACTAGCGGGACGGACGGAGAGACCCAGTACTTC. This gives the protein CAISRTSGTDGETQYF. This sequence joins TRBV10-3 and TRBJ2-5; 12 positions agree with TRBD2. The germline V gene encodes CDR1 ENHRY and CDR2 SYGVKD. Trimming removed 6 bases from V and 4 bases from J; junction bases left unmatched: 9. The CDR3 is 16 amino acids.

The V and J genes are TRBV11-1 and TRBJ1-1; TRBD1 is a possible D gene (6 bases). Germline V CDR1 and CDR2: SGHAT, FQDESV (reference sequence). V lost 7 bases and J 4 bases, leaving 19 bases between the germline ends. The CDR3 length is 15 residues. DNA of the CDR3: TGTGCCAGCACCCCCCCGCAGGGGAGGGTCACTGAAGCTTTCTTT. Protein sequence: CASTPPQGRVTEAFF.

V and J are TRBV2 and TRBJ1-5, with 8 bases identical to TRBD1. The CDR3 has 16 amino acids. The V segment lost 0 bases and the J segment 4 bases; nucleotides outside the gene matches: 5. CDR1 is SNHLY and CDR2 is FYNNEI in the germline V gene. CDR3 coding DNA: TGTGCCAGCAGTGAAGCTCGCGGGACAGGTAATCAGCCCCAGCATTTT. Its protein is CASSEARGTGNQPQHF.